The rows below give T cell receptor beta chains drawn from one sample of a study of T cell repertoires in cytomegalovirus infection. MiXCR, run by TCRdb on the reads, gives a single entry per CDR3 protein. The table lists some 480,000 distinct CDR3 sequences, 30% to 35% of them singletons. Their cognate antigens are unknown. This specimen was cultured PBMCs, taken from culture after CMV antigen stimulation. These receptors were collected from a human donor in good health (CMV status not recorded). Some clones in this sample may be carry-over from other donors' samples. Both conserved end residues are part of each CDR3. The D gene is left open where the match is weak. Some rows have no size entry. The others give once, few or many, or a class for an expanded clone.

j_gene | abundance | d_gene | v_gene | CDR3nt | CDR3aa
TRBJ2-5 | - | - | TRBV11-2 | TGTGCCAGCAAACCACTAGAGTATGAGACCCAGTACTTC | CASKPLEYETQYF
TRBJ2-5 | few | - | TRBV6-5 | TGTGCCAGCAGAACGGGGTCCAGTTCGGAGACCCAGTACTTC | CASRTGSSSETQYF
TRBJ2-5 | - | - | TRBV2 | TGTGCCAGCAGTGATCCCAACTTGGAGACCCAGTACTTC | CASSDPNLETQYF
TRBJ2-1 | few | TRBD2 | TRBV7-2 | TGTGCCAGCAGCCCCCAGCTTGCGGGAGACAATGAGCAGTTCTTC | CASSPQLAGDNEQFF
TRBJ1-4 | few | - | TRBV12-3/TRBV12-4 | TGTGCCAGCAGTTTACTACAGATTAATGAAAAACTGTTTTTT | CASSLLQINEKLFF
TRBJ2-4 | - | TRBD2 | TRBV11-2 | TGTGCCAGCAGCCAGACGCCGGGACTAGCGGGAGTGCGGAGAAACATTCAGTACTTC | CASSQTPGLAGVRRNIQYF
TRBJ1-2 | - | - | TRBV6-5 | TGTGCCAGCAGTGACGGATCAGCCTGGTATGGCTACACCTTC | CASSDGSAWYGYTF
TRBJ1-1 | - | TRBD1 | TRBV20-1 | TGCAGTGCTAGCCCAGGGGGAAACACTGAAGCTTTCTTT | CSASPGGNTEAFF
TRBJ1-1 | - | - | TRBV20-1 | TGCAGTGCAACCGGGGGGACTGAAGCTTTCTTT | CSATGGTEAFF
TRBJ1-5 | - | - | TRBV7-2 | TGTGCCAGCAGCCTAGGAGTAGGCCAGCATTTT | CASSLGVGQHF
TRBJ2-1 | - | - | TRBV10-1 | TGCGCCAGCAGTGCAGGACGGGACCCTTGGGTACGGTTCTTC | CASSAGRDPWVRFF
TRBJ1-1 | few | - | TRBV18 | TGTGCCAGCTCACCACAGGGATCGGCGTCCACAGCTTTCTTT | CASSPQGSASTAFF
TRBJ1-4 | few | TRBD1 | TRBV18 | TGTGCCAGCACCGGGACAGGGTTACGTGAAAAACTGTTTTTT | CASTGTGLREKLFF
TRBJ2-7 | few | TRBD1 | TRBV7-2 | TGTGCCAGCAGCTCAATAGACAGGGGGCTAGACGAGCAGTACTTC | CASSSIDRGLDEQYF
TRBJ2-1 | few | - | TRBV7-3 | TGTGCCAGCAGCTTAAATCTGGGAGGTGAGCAGTTCTTC | CASSLNLGGEQFF
TRBJ1-5 | - | - | TRBV27 | TGTGCCAGCAGTTTGCGACTGGGGGTTGGCAATCAGCCCCAGCATTTT | CASSLRLGVGNQPQHF
TRBJ1-5 | - | - | TRBV4-1 | TGCGCCAGCAGCCCGCTCCAGTCAGCTGGAAATCAGCCCCAGCATTTT | CASSPLQSAGNQPQHF
TRBJ2-2 | - | - | TRBV6-6 | TGTGCCAGCAGTTACGGGCTGAACACCGGGGAGCTGTTTTTT | CASSYGLNTGELFF
TRBJ2-3 | few | - | TRBV6-6 | TGTGCCAGCAGTTACGGTAGGGGGGCCTCGGATACGCAGTATTTT | CASSYGRGASDTQYF
TRBJ2-3 | - | - | TRBV6-6 | TGTGCCAGCAGTCGCCGGGACGGTGCTAGCACAGATACGCAGTATTTT | CASSRRDGASTDTQYF
TRBJ1-4 | few | - | TRBV27 | TGTGCCAGCAGTTTATCAAGGGGAGTGGAAAAACTGTTTTTT | CASSLSRGVEKLFF
TRBJ2-3 | - | TRBD1 | TRBV27 | TGTGCCAGCACTCGGACAGGGGGTGGTGTGGATACGCAGTATTTT | CASTRTGGGVDTQYF
TRBJ1-2 | - | - | TRBV24-1 | TGTGCCACCAGTGATCCTCGCCGGGGGCCCTATGGCTACACCTTC | CATSDPRRGPYGYTF
TRBJ2-3 | - | - | TRBV6-5 | TGTGCCAGCAGTTACTCCGCGGGGCAGTATTTT | CASSYSAGQYF
TRBJ2-2 | few | - | TRBV11-2 | TGTGCCAGCAGCTCGCCCAGGGGTTATGGGGAGCTGTTTTTT | CASSSPRGYGELFF
TRBJ2-1 | - | TRBD2 | TRBV12-3/TRBV12-4 | TGTGCCAGCAGACCTAGCGGGAGAAAAAATGAGCAGTTCTTC | CASRPSGRKNEQFF
TRBJ2-5 | - | TRBD2 | TRBV6-5 | TGTGCCAGCAGTTACCAACCGGGACTAGCGAGTCTCCAAGAGACCCAGTACTTC | CASSYQPGLASLQETQYF
TRBJ1-5 | - | TRBD1 | TRBV12-3/TRBV12-4 | TGTGCCAGCGCCGGGACAGGGGGCGTGCAGCCCCAGCATTTT | CASAGTGGVQPQHF
TRBJ2-1 | few | TRBD2 | TRBV12-3/TRBV12-4 | TGTGCCAGCAGTACCGGACTAGGTACCGATGAGCAGTTCTTC | CASSTGLGTDEQFF
TRBJ1-4 | - | TRBD1 | TRBV20-1 | TGCAGTGCTAGAGATCAGGGGGCGCCAGAAAAACTGTTTTTT | CSARDQGAPEKLFF
TRBJ2-7 | many | - | TRBV4-2 | TGTGCCAGCAGCCAGAGCGTAAGTCAGCGCCTGGGTTCCTACGAGCAGTACTTC | CASSQSVSQRLGSYEQYF
TRBJ1-1 | few | - | TRBV7-9 | TGTGCCAGCAGCTTAGCGGACAGACAGTTCTTT | CASSLADRQFF
TRBJ2-3 | many | - | TRBV7-2 | TGTGCCAGCAGCCGTTGGATCTCAGATACGCAGTATTTT | CASSRWISDTQYF
TRBJ2-4 | - | TRBD1 | TRBV4-1 | TGCGCCAGCAGCCAAGCACAGGGGGCGCTGAACATTCAGTACTTC | CASSQAQGALNIQYF
TRBJ1-3 | few | - | TRBV7-4 | TGTGCCAGCAGCCCCACGAAGGGAAGCTCTGGAAACACCATATATTTT | CASSPTKGSSGNTIYF
TRBJ1-1 | - | - | TRBV12-3/TRBV12-4 | TGTGCCAGCAGTTCAGGGGACCGAGAAGCTTTCTTT | CASSSGDREAFF
TRBJ2-7 | - | TRBD2 | TRBV7-6 | TGTGCCAGCAGCCCTAGCGGGAGGTTCTACGAGCAGTACTTC | CASSPSGRFYEQYF
TRBJ1-1 | - | TRBD1 | TRBV7-2 | TGTGCCAGCAGCTTATCCCAGACAGGGGCTGAAGCTTTCTTT | CASSLSQTGAEAFF
TRBJ2-2 | once | - | TRBV29-1 | TGCAGCGTAAGAGTTGGGGGCGGCACCGGGGAGCTGTTTTTT | CSVRVGGGTGELFF
TRBJ2-5 | many | TRBD1 | TRBV7-2 | TGTGCCAGCAGCTTAGTCCCAGGGGGTGAGACCCAGTACTTC | CASSLVPGGETQYF
TRBJ2-3 | few | - | TRBV11-2 | TGTGCCAGCAGCTTAGTCTATCGCGATACGCAGTATTTT | CASSLVYRDTQYF
TRBJ2-7 | - | - | TRBV20-1 | TGCAGTGCTAGACGAGGATCCTACGAGCAGTACTTC | CSARRGSYEQYF
TRBJ2-3 | few | - | TRBV5-4 | TGTGCCAGCAGCTTGACTAGCCGCACAGATACGCAGTATTTT | CASSLTSRTDTQYF
TRBJ1-1 | few | - | TRBV6-6 | TGTGCCAGCAGTTACTCTGGGGGTTCTAACACTGAAGCTTTCTTT | CASSYSGGSNTEAFF
TRBJ2-5 | many | TRBD2 | TRBV7-2 | TGTGCCAGCGGCTTGCTGGGAGGGGAGACCCAGTACTTC | CASGLLGGETQYF
TRBJ2-5 | few | - | TRBV6-2/TRBV6-3 | TGTGCCAGCAGTTACGGGCTGGCGGGACGTCAAGAGACCCAGTACTTC | CASSYGLAGRQETQYF
TRBJ1-2 | - | - | TRBV3-1 | TGTGCCAGCAGCTCGCCCGCCTTGGACTATGGCTACACCTTC | CASSSPALDYGYTF
TRBJ2-1 | - | TRBD2 | TRBV6-2/TRBV6-3 | TGTGCCAGCGTTGCTCTTAGCGGGAGGCCCTACAATGAGCAGTTCTTC | CASVALSGRPYNEQFF
TRBJ2-2 | - | - | TRBV2 | TGTGCCAGCAGTGGGCCAACAGGCACCGGGGAGCTGTTTTTT | CASSGPTGTGELFF
TRBJ1-1 | - | TRBD1 | TRBV6-1 | TGTGCCAGCAGCGCGGGACAGGGGAGCACTGAAGCTTTCTTT | CASSAGQGSTEAFF
TRBJ1-2 | - | - | TRBV4-3 | TGCGCCAGCAGCCAAGATCGGGACACCACGCTGTATGGCTACACCTTC | CASSQDRDTTLYGYTF
TRBJ1-6 | once | TRBD1 | TRBV10-3 | TGTGCCATCAGAAAAACCGGGACAGAAGGTTCACCCCTCCACTTT | CAIRKTGTEGSPLHF
TRBJ2-7 | many | - | TRBV7-2 | TGTGCCAGCAGCTCTGGGACGGGCCGTCGAGAGCAGTACTTC | CASSSGTGRREQYF
TRBJ2-2 | few | TRBD2 | TRBV4-1 | TGCGCCAGCAGCCCCGGGAGGGCCCCCACCGGGGAGCTGTTTTTT | CASSPGRAPTGELFF
TRBJ2-7 | few | TRBD1 | TRBV18 | TGTGCCAGCTCACCAATCCGGGACAGTTCTTACAAGCAGTACTTC | CASSPIRDSSYKQYF
TRBJ1-1 | few | - | TRBV7-3 | TGTGCCAGCAGCTTAATAAGAGGGGCGAGTGCTTTCTTT | CASSLIRGASAFF
TRBJ2-2 | many | - | TRBV7-2 | TGTGCCAGCAGCCCGGGGGGGGAGCTGTTTTTT | CASSPGGELFF
TRBJ1-5 | many | - | TRBV7-2 | TGTGCCAGCACCCCCGGCCCGGCAGGGAGGTTCAATCAGCCCCAGCATTTT | CASTPGPAGRFNQPQHF